This entry lists 27 T cell receptor beta chains sequenced from one sample in a study of cytomegalovirus exposure and HLA in healthy donors. PCR amplification relied on 60 Vbeta primers (plus 13 Jbeta primers). Clones were sequenced by immunoSEQ multiplex PCR, and TCRdb holds only the in-frame ones, with some missing. Among around 120,000 clones listed, around four fifths were seen once. Material: PBMCs. Receptor source: a man in his 60s in good health and CMV-seropositive.

The J gene is TRBJ1-2, the V gene TRBV5-6, with 9 positions matching TRBD1. After removal of 2 bases from V and 2 bases from J, the junction contained 4 bases not matched to a gene. Germline CDR1 reads SGHDT; CDR2 reads YYEEEE. The CDR3 sequence is 15 residues long. The CDR3: CASSLGTGNNYGYTF. The CDR3 bases are TGTGCCAGCAGCTTAGGGACAGGGAACAACTATGGCTACACCTTC.

The chain combines TRBV21-1 with TRBJ1-4; the table assigns TRBD1, which was not confirmed against the DNA. TRBV21-1 is a pseudogene locus. The CDR3 covers 15 residues. CDR3 sequence reads: CASSKPGQSDEKLFF. In DNA, the CDR3 is TGTGCCAGCAGCAAACCGGGACAGTCCGATGAAAAACTGTTTTTT.

The chain employs TRBV5-1 and TRBJ2-2, with TRBD1 matching 10 bases. The germline CDR1 and CDR2 sequences are SGHRS and YFSETQ. CDR3 length equals 16 residues. With 5 bases clipped from V and 3 bases from J, the junction kept 7 bases outside the gene matches. The CDR3 protein is CASRVPGTGDTGELFF. The CDR3 nucleotides are TGCGCCAGCAGGGTTCCCGGGACAGGGGACACCGGGGAGCTGTTTTTT.

The chain uses TRBV6-5 and TRBJ2-7; TRBD2 agrees at 9 bases. CDR3 length: 15 residues. V was pared by 6 bases and J by 2 bases, with 8 bases of the junction left unmatched. The germline gives CDR1 MNHEY, CDR2 SVGAGI. The CDR3 DNA follows: TGTGCCAGCAGCTTAGCGGGGGTATCCCCCTACGAGCAGTACTTC. Protein product: CASSLAGVSPYEQYF.

This sequence joins TRBV6-5 and TRBJ1-2, with 7 bases matching TRBD1. Trimming cost V 6 bases and J 3 bases; bases outside gene matches: 4. CDR1 and CDR2 from the germline V gene are MNHEY and SVGAGI. CDR3 size: 13 residues. This CDR3 reads CASRTDRDYGYTF. As DNA, the CDR3 is TGTGCCAGCAGGACCGACAGGGACTATGGCTACACCTTC.

This clone showed up just a few times. The chain links TRBV30 to TRBJ1-1, with no clear D. The CDR3 runs to 12 residues. The V gene lost 4 bases and the J gene lost 1 base, with 7 bases spanning the gap. CDR1 and CDR2 from the germline V gene are GTSNPN and SVGIG (reference sequence). CDR3 loop: CAWMSTNTEAFF. The CDR3 DNA reads as TGTGCCTGGATGAGCACGAACACTGAAGCTTTCTTT. Full variable domain (outside the CDR3, taken from reference TRBV30 and TRBJ1-1): SQTIHQWPATLVQPVGSPLSLECTVEGTSNPNLYWYRQAAGRGLQLLFYSVGIGQISSEVPQNLSASRPQDRQFILSSKKLLLSDSGFYLCAWMSTNTEAFFGQGTRLTVV.

With regard to this clone: Additional DNA sequences in this sample encode the identical CDR3. The rearrangement links TRBV5-1 to TRBJ2-1, with 9 bases that match TRBD1. CDR1 and CDR2 (germline): SGHRS, YFSETQ. The CDR3 totals 14 residues. J was trimmed by 4 bases and V by 5 bases; bases with no gene match: 4. This CDR3 is CASSLGQGYNEQFF. The CDR3 DNA follows: TGCGCCAGCAGTTTAGGACAGGGGTACAATGAGCAGTTCTTC.

The gene calls are TRBV6-1 and TRBJ1-2; TRBD1 aligns across 8 bases. After removal of 7 bases from V and 6 bases from J, the junction contained 13 bases not matched to a gene. The CDR3 is made up of 15 amino acids. Germline V gene sequence: CDR1 MNHNS, CDR2 SASEGT. The CDR3 loop reads CASTTKGGQVHGYTF. DNA of the CDR3: TGTGCCAGCACCACGAAAGGGGGACAGGTCCATGGCTACACCTTC.

V is TRBV6-6 and J is TRBJ2-7; 7 bases line up with TRBD2. Germline trimming cut 0 bases from V and 5 bases from J; bases unmatched to any gene: 10. The CDR3 sequence is 16 residues long. The V gene's germline CDR1 is MNHNY and CDR2 SVGAGI (reference sequence). This CDR3 is CASSYSVRENRNEQYF. The CDR3 DNA follows: TGTGCCAGCAGTTACTCGGTGCGGGAGAATAGGAACGAGCAGTACTTC.

This chain connects TRBV6-5 to TRBJ1-2, with a weak D call TRBD1 (6 bases). Trimming took 5 bases from V and 5 from J, leaving 12 bases between them. CDR3 length: 13 amino acids. The germline gives CDR1 MNHEY, CDR2 SVGAGI. Here the CDR3 reads CASSRDTRYGYTF. The CDR3, as DNA: TGTGCCAGCAGTAGGGACACGCGATATGGCTACACCTTC.

The chain has TRBV5-6 and TRBJ2-3, with 8 bases identical to TRBD1. The CDR3 contains 16 residues. J gave up 8 bases and V 5 bases, and 16 bases lay outside the gene matches. Germline CDR1 is SGHDT and CDR2 is YYEEEE. The CDR3 here is CASSLVGDRSGGTQYF. As DNA, the CDR3 is TGTGCCAGCAGTCTCGTAGGGGACAGGTCGGGTGGTACGCAGTATTTT. Based on the CDR3 plus reference TRBV5-6 and TRBJ2-3, the full variable domain is DAGVTQSPTHLIKTRGQQVTLRCSPKSGHDTVSWYQQALGQGPQFIFQYYEEEERQRGNFPDRFSGHQFPNYSSELNVNALLLGDSALYLCASSLVGDRSGGTQYFGPGTRLTVL.

The chain combines TRBV18 with TRBJ1-2; the D is unclear. Per the germline V gene, CDR1 is KGHSH and CDR2 is LQKENI. V gave up 2 bases and J gave up 4 bases, with 11 bases separating them. The CDR3 runs 14 residues. CDR3 protein: CASSPGQESYGYTF. CDR3 in DNA: TGTGCCAGCTCACCAGGTCAGGAAAGCTATGGCTACACCTTC.

The chain joins TRBV11-2 to TRBJ2-7; 7 bases map to TRBD2. The CDR3 has 15 amino acids. V was clipped by 6 bases and J by 3 bases; unmatched bases: 11. Per the germline V gene, CDR1 is SGHAT and CDR2 is FQNNGV. The CDR3 DNA reads TGTGCCAGCAGTTATGCGGGGGAGCCATTCTACGAGCAGTACTTC. Its translation is CASSYAGEPFYEQYF.

This clone was detected only once. This rearrangement joins TRBV5-1 to TRBJ2-5; tentatively, D is TRBD1 (6 bases). TRBJ2-7 matches the DNA end more closely, so the J call is doubtful. Germline values: CDR1 SGHRS, CDR2 YFSETQ. The CDR3 is 14 residues long. The CDR3, as DNA: TGCGCCAGCAGCTCACAGGGAGTTTGGGACGAGCAGTACTTC. This gives the protein CASSSQGVWDEQYF.

By share, this clone counts as medium-sized. The chain is built from TRBV13 and TRBJ2-1; 10 positions agree with TRBD2. This CDR3 contains 14 residues. After removal of 6 bases from V and 8 bases from J, the junction contained 7 bases not matched to a gene. Germline CDR1 reads PRHDT; CDR2 reads FYEKMQ (reference sequence). The CDR3 region is CASREAGGLYEQFF. Written as DNA, the CDR3 is TGTGCCAGCAGGGAAGCGGGAGGGTTATATGAGCAGTTCTTC. The whole variable domain, filled in from reference TRBV13 and TRBJ2-1, reads AAGVIQSPRHLIKEKRETATLKCYPIPRHDTVYWYQQGPGQDPQFLISFYEKMQSDKGSIPDRFSAQQFSDYHSELNMSSLELGDSALYFCASREAGGLYEQFFGPGTRLTVL.

This clone was seen only once. The chain employs TRBV6-1 and TRBJ2-3; 12 bases are a match to TRBD2. V gave up 3 bases and J gave up 8 bases; unmatched junction bases: 9. Germline V gene data show CDR1 as MNHNS and CDR2 as SASEGT. This CDR3 has 16 amino acids. This chain's CDR3 is CASSDRLAGDGVTQYF. As DNA, the CDR3 is TGTGCCAGCAGTGACAGACTAGCGGGAGATGGGGTTACGCAGTATTTT.

This chain joins TRBV28 and TRBJ1-5, with 9 bases identical to TRBD1. This CDR3 has 14 amino acids. The V segment lost 5 bases and the J segment 6 bases; nucleotides outside the gene matches: 5. Germline V CDR1 and CDR2: MDHEN, SYDVKM. The chain's CDR3 is CASSTGGAGQPQHF. Written as DNA, the CDR3 is TGTGCCAGCAGTACAGGGGGCGCGGGTCAGCCCCAGCATTTT.

This clone came up a few times. The chain couples TRBV5-1 to TRBJ2-2; 9 bases are shared with TRBD1. The length of the CDR3 is 21 residues. V was clipped by 1 base and J by 0 bases; unmatched bases: 16. CDR1 is SGHRS and CDR2 is YFSETQ in the germline V gene. The CDR3 here is CASSLFITPRQGGANTGELFF. The CDR3 region has the DNA TGCGCCAGCAGCTTGTTTATCACCCCCCGACAGGGGGGTGCGAACACCGGGGAGCTGTTTTTT.

The chain links TRBV6-1 to TRBJ1-2; 7 bases match TRBD1. Germline CDR1 and CDR2: MNHNS and SASEGT. V lost 7 bases, J lost 5 bases, and 4 bases stayed unmatched. There are 12 residues in the CDR3. The CDR3 loop is CASTKTGYGYTF. In nucleotides, the CDR3 is TGTGCCAGCACCAAGACAGGGTATGGCTACACCTTC.

The CDR3 sequence is CASWLAGSQETQYF. The CDR3 DNA reads as TGCGCCAGCTGGCTAGCGGGTTCCCAAGAGACCCAGTACTTC. The V call is TRBV5-1, the J call TRBJ2-5; 8 bases line up with TRBD2. The ends lost 7 bases at V and 1 base at J; junction bases unmatched: 6. The CDR3 consists of 14 residues. Per the germline V gene, CDR1 is SGHRS and CDR2 is YFSETQ. Based on the CDR3 plus reference TRBV5-1 and TRBJ2-5, the full variable domain is KAGVTQTPRYLIKTRGQQVTLSCSPISGHRSVSWYQQTPGQGLQFLFEYFSETQRNKGNFPGRFSGRQFSNSRSEMNVSTLELGDSALYLCASWLAGSQETQYFGPGTRLLVL.

This clone was observed a single time. The CDR3 nucleotides are TGTGCCAGCAGTTTAATGGCAGGGACATCCTACGAGCAGTACTTC. Its protein product is CASSLMAGTSYEQYF. The chain employs TRBV27 and TRBJ2-7; D is perhaps TRBD1 (6 bases). The germline gives CDR1 MNHEY, CDR2 SMNVEV (reference sequence). Trimming shortened V by 2 bases and J by 1 base, and 12 bases separated the two germline ends. The CDR3 is made up of 15 amino acids.

V and J are TRBV4-1 and TRBJ2-3; D gene unclear. V gave up 4 bases and J gave up 4 bases, with 15 bases separating them. CDR3 length: 15 residues. Germline CDR1 MGHRA, CDR2 YSYEKL. The CDR3 DNA reads as TGCGCCAGCAGCCCTCTTGGGCCCGCCCCAGATACGCAGTATTTT. Translation: CASSPLGPAPDTQYF.

V and J are TRBV27 and TRBJ2-1, with D possibly matching TRBD1 (5 bases). Trimming removed 5 bases from V and 6 bases from J, with 8 bases in between. CDR1 is MNHEY, CDR2 SMNVEV, per germline (reference sequence). The CDR3 consists of 12 residues. DNA for the CDR3: TGTGCCAGCAGTCCGCAGGGCAATGAGCAGTTCTTC. Encoded protein: CASSPQGNEQFF.

The rearrangement links TRBV6-6 to TRBJ1-4; no clear D. This CDR3 region has 13 residues. Germline loops: CDR1 MNHNY, CDR2 SVGAGI (reference sequence). V was clipped by 8 bases and J by 1 base, with 8 bases between them. The CDR3 loop is CASSRGTNEKLFF. As DNA, the CDR3 is TGTGCCAGCTCGCGGGGAACTAATGAAAAACTGTTTTTT.

The chain joins TRBV12-5 to TRBJ1-5; TRBD1 matches at 7 bases. CDR3 length equals 14 residues. Germline V gives CDR1 LGHNT, CDR2 FRNRAP. J gave up 9 bases and V 6 bases, and 11 bases lay outside the gene matches. The CDR3 protein is CASGPDRTVGPQHF. The DNA of the CDR3 is TGTGCTAGTGGCCCGGACAGGACCGTGGGGCCCCAGCATTTT.

Comments on this clone: Other DNA sequences from this sample encode an identical CDR3 as well. The CDR3 protein is CASSLARRAARGGTEAFF. For the CDR3, the DNA is TGTGCCAGCAGCTTAGCGCGGAGGGCAGCCCGAGGCGGCACTGAAGCTTTCTTT. The J gene is TRBJ1-1, the V gene TRBV7-9, with D uncertain. V was trimmed by 0 bases and J by 4 bases, leaving 21 bases between them. CDR1 is SEHNR and CDR2 is FQNEAQ in the germline V gene (reference sequence). The CDR3 loop spans 18 amino acids.

The chain carries TRBV19 and TRBJ1-1; no definite D call. CDR3 length: 15 residues. V lost 10 bases, J lost 5 bases, and 23 bases lay in between. CDR1 is LNHDA, CDR2 SQIVND, per germline (reference sequence). CDR3 loop: CATSRRSSLWTEAFF. The DNA of the CDR3 is TGTGCCACAAGTAGGAGATCATCGTTGTGGACTGAAGCTTTCTTT.